This T cell receptor (beta chain) was found in a study of T cell responses to AZD1222 COVID-19 vaccine. Study conclusions and caveats: Increased Spike-specific TCR breadth and depth were observed after two AZD1222 doses.

The data were produced by immunoSEQ multiplex PCR, yet TCRdb's version contains in-frame clones alone and is incomplete. The table lists under 200,000 clones, around 90% of them singletons. Deletions cut 1 base from V and 2 bases from J, with 8 bases between. The CDR3 covers 14 residues. The germline V gene has CDR1 SEHNR and CDR2 FQNEAQ (reference sequence). In the case of this clone: What it binds is unknown.

The chain employs TRBV7-9 and TRBJ1-1; the D is unclear. The receptor's source is an adult in good health. The source was peripheral blood, collected on day 0 of AZD1222 vaccination. CDR3 region: CASSLEAENTEAFF. The CDR3 bases are TGTGCCAGCAGCTTAGAGGCGGAAAACACTGAAGCTTTCTTT. Looking up the rest from reference TRBV7-9 and TRBJ1-1 gives the full variable domain: DTGVSQNPRHKITKRGQNVTFRCDPISEHNRLYWYRQTLGQGPEFLTYFQNEAQLEKSRLLSDRFSAERPKGSFSTLEIQRTEQGDSAMYLCASSLEAENTEAFFGQGTRLTVV.